These T cell receptor beta chains were read from a single sample in a study of vaccination and CD4 T cells after COVID-19. TCRdb passed the PCR reads through MiXCR, listing each CDR3 protein once. The sample shows 20,000 to 30,000 distinct CDR3 sequences, 51% of them seen only once. This specimen was CD4+ T cells from blood, taken before SARS-CoV-2 vaccination. Receptor source: a human donor who had recovered from COVID-19. Each CDR3 is given with its conserved first and last residue. The order of the fields is V gene, clone size, J gene, D gene, CDR3 DNA, CDR3 protein. A D gene is named only where the DNA matches it firmly. Expanded clones get a size class; other rows say once, few or many, or leave the size out.

TRBV2	-	TRBJ2-3	-	TGTGCCAGCAGTGGGGCGGGAACAACTAGCACAGATACGCAGTATTTT	CASSGAGTTSTDTQYF
TRBV20-1	-	TRBJ2-3	-	TGCAGTGCTATCGGGTTGCTCAGCACAGATACGCAGTATTTT	CSAIGLLSTDTQYF
TRBV27	-	TRBJ1-1	-	TGTGCCAGCAGCTCCGGGAGACTCAACACTGAAGCTTTCTTT	CASSSGRLNTEAFF
TRBV2	-	TRBJ2-2	-	TGTGCCAGCAGACCGATAAACACCGGGGAGCTGTTTTTT	CASRPINTGELFF
TRBV27	-	TRBJ1-6	TRBD1	TGTGCCAGCAGTTCCCCGGGACAGGGCGGTTCACCCCTCCACTTT	CASSSPGQGGSPLHF
TRBV7-8	-	TRBJ2-7	TRBD2	TGTGCCAGCGGGAGGACTAGCGGGAGCTACGAGCAGTACTTC	CASGRTSGSYEQYF
TRBV5-4	-	TRBJ2-5	TRBD1	TGTGCCAGCAGCCCGGGACAGGGGGAGACCCAGTACTTC	CASSPGQGETQYF
TRBV6-1	few	TRBJ1-6	-	TGTGCCACCATAAGGAGGGTTACCTATAATTCACCCCTCCACTTT	CATIRRVTYNSPLHF
TRBV25-1	-	TRBJ2-1	-	TGTGCCAGCAGCCATTTAGGAGGCTCCTACAATGAGCAGTTCTTC	CASSHLGGSYNEQFF
TRBV20-1	once	TRBJ1-5	-	TGCAGTGCTAGTACCGGGCAGGACAATCAGCCCCAGCATTTT	CSASTGQDNQPQHF
TRBV15	-	TRBJ1-4	-	TGTGCCACCAGCAGAGATCCTTACAGTTCGGGACGCGAAAAACTGTTTTTT	CATSRDPYSSGREKLFF
TRBV6-2/TRBV6-3	-	TRBJ2-3	-	TGTGCCAGCAGAGGTACAGGGACCACTTACTCTAGCACAGATACGCAGTATTTT	CASRGTGTTYSSTDTQYF